What follows describes a single T cell receptor beta chain. Its antigen is undetermined. Vbeta (60) and Jbeta (13) primers were used in the PCR. TCRdb keeps only in-frame clones here, not all; method: immunoSEQ multiplex PCR. This table holds under 300,000 clones, around 90% found once. The sample comes from a study of cytomegalovirus exposure and HLA in healthy donors. The study, taken as a whole, reports: Despite most TCR sequences being rare, some public TCRs occurred in many donors. Prior analysis indicated that the majority of TCR beta V segments exhibited productivity approximately 90% or approximately 30% of the time. In terms of immune exposure information, only CMV serostatus was available.

Trimming removed 0 bases from V and 5 bases from J; junction bases left unmatched: 5. Per germline, CDR1 SGHTS and CDR2 YDEGEE. This CDR3 is 15 amino acids long. This clonotype originated in a girl aged 2-10 years in good health and CMV-seronegative. The V gene is TRBV5-8, the J gene TRBJ1-5; 7 bases fit TRBD1. Input material: PBMCs. The DNA for the CDR3 is TGTGCCAGCAGCTTGGAGGGGGCAGGGTATCAGCCCCAGCATTTT. It is translated as CASSLEGAGYQPQHF.